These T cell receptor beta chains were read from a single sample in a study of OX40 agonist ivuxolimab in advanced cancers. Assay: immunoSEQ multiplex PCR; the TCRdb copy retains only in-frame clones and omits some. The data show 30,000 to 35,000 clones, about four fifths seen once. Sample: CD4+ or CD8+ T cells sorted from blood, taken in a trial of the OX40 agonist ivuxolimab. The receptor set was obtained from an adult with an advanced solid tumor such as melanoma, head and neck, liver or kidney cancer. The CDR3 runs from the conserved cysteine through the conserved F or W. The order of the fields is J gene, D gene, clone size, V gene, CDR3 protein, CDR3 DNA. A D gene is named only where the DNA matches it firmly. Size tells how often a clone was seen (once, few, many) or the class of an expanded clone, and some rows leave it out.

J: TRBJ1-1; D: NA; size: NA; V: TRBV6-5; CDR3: CASTPGRNTEAFF; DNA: TGTGCCAGCACCCCGGGACGGAACACTGAAGCTTTCTTT
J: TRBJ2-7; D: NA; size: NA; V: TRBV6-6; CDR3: CASSPNYEQYF; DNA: TGTGCCAGCAGTCCTAACTACGAGCAGTACTTC
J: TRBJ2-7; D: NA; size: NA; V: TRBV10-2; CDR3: CASSGVRGLKGEQYF; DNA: TGCGCCAGCAGTGGGGTTCGGGGCCTTAAGGGCGAGCAGTACTTC
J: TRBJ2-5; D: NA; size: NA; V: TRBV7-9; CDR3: CASSPRGPETQYF; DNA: TGTGCCAGCAGCCCCAGGGGTCCGGAGACCCAGTACTTC
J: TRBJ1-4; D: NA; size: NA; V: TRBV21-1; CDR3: CASSKGVALATNEKLFF; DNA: TGTGCCAGCAGCAAAGGCGTGGCTTTAGCAACTAATGAAAAACTGTTTTTT
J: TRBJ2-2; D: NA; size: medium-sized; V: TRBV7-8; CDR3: CASSLGGSGELFF; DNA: TGTGCCAGCAGCTTAGGGGGGAGCGGGGAGCTGTTTTTT
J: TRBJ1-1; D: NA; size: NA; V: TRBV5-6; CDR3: CASSLMRGEAFF; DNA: TGTGCCAGCAGCTTGATGCGGGGTGAAGCTTTCTTT
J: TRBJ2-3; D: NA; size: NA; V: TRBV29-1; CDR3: CSARGLSTDTQYF; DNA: TGCAGCGCCAGGGGATTGAGCACAGATACGCAGTATTTT
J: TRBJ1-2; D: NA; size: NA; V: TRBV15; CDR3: CATSRGGGYYGYTF; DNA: TGTGCCACCAGCAGAGGAGGGGGGTACTATGGCTACACCTTC
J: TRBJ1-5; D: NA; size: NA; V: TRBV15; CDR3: CATSPRRGGGNQPQHF; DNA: TGTGCCACCAGCCCCCGGAGGGGAGGGGGCAATCAGCCCCAGCATTTT
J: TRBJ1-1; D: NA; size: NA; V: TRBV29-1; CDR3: CSAGETEAFF; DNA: TGCAGCGCCGGAGAGACTGAAGCTTTCTTT
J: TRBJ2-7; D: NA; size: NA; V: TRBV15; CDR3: CATSSLYEQYF; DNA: TGTGCCACCAGCAGTCTCTACGAGCAGTACTTC
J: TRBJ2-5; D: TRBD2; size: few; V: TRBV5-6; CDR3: CASSSPPAGGRETQYF; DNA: TGTGCCAGCAGCTCCCCTCCGGCGGGGGGGCGTGAGACCCAGTACTTC
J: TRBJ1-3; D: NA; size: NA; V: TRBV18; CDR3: CASSDRGNTIYF; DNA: TGTGCCAGCTCGGATAGAGGAAACACCATATATTTT
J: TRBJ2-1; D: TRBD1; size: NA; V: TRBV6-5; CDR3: CASSYSYRDRVNEQFF; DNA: TGTGCCAGCAGTTACTCCTACCGGGACAGGGTCAATGAGCAGTTCTTC